The 21 T cell receptor beta chains below all came from one sample that was sequenced in a study of beta chain features in type 1 diabetes. Of the isolated RNA, all was reverse transcribed, and so the sequenced material was expressed TCRB transcripts. Clones were read by immunoSEQ multiplex PCR, and TCRdb kept only the in-frame ones, dropping some. The repertoire has a few hundred thousand clones, more than 13% of them found once; the top ten carry approximately 0.02%. Sequencing used naive CD4+ T cells from blood. The receptors stem from a woman aged 18-29 years in good health.

This clone was found a few times. The chain recombines TRBV18 with TRBJ2-1; TRBD1 matches 8 bases. Germline V gene sequence: CDR1 KGHSH, CDR2 LQKENI. Trimming at V came to 2 bases and at J to 2 bases, leaving 2 bases not matched to a gene. The CDR3 sequence is 15 residues long. The CDR3 coding sequence is TGTGCCAGCTCACCAGCGACAGGGGCCTACAATGAGCAGTTCTTC. Its protein is CASSPATGAYNEQFF. Drawing the rest from reference TRBV18 and TRBJ2-1, the complete variable domain is NAGVMQNPRHLVRRRGQEARLRCSPMKGHSHVYWYRQLPEEGLKFMVYLQKENIIDESGMPKERFSAEFPKEGPSILRIQQVVRGDSAAYFCASSPATGAYNEQFFGPGTRLTVL.

The rearrangement links TRBV2 to TRBJ2-6; possibly TRBD1 for D (6 bases). The V gene's germline CDR1 is SNHLY and CDR2 FYNNEI. This CDR3 is built from 15 residues. The V gene lost 7 bases and the J gene lost 2 bases, with 12 bases spanning the gap. The CDR3 DNA reads as TGTGCCAGCACCTTGGACAGTACTGGGGCCAACGTCCTGACTTTC. Encoded protein: CASTLDSTGANVLTF.

The CDR3 spells CSVEPQSTDTQYF. The CDR3 nucleotides read TGCAGCGTTGAACCACAGAGCACAGATACGCAGTATTTT. The chain couples TRBV29-1 to TRBJ2-3, with D hard to call. Germline-derived CDR1 and CDR2 are SQVTM and ANQGSEA. This CDR3 is built from 13 residues. V was pared by 2 bases and J by 0 bases, with 6 bases between.

This clone has a handful of counts. The V and J genes are TRBV9 and TRBJ2-1, with D maybe TRBD2 (7 bases). CDR1 is SGDLS and CDR2 is YYNGEE in the germline V gene. The CDR3 is 16 residues long. Trimming removed 4 bases at V and 3 bases at J, with 17 bases between. This CDR3 is CASSPVGGASYNEQFF. Here the CDR3 DNA reads TGTGCCAGCAGCCCAGTGGGGGGGGCAAGCTACAATGAGCAGTTCTTC.

J is TRBJ2-7 and V is TRBV7-8; TRBD2 matches at 7 bases. After removal of 5 bases from V and 2 bases from J, the junction contained 6 bases not matched to a gene. The CDR3 is 14 amino acids. CDR1 and CDR2 (germline): SGHVS, FQNEAQ. CDR3 sequence (DNA): TGTGCCAGCAGCAGGCTAGCGGCAGCCTACGAGCAGTACTTC. Amino acid sequence: CASSRLAAAYEQYF.

The V call is TRBV28, the J call TRBJ2-1; D unclear. Trimming shortened V by 2 bases and J by 5 bases, and 25 bases separated the two germline ends. Germline CDR1 MDHEN, CDR2 SYDVKM. The CDR3 runs to 19 residues. CDR3 bases: TGTGCCAGCAGTTTACTTCTGACACGTTCGGATGCCCTCCACAATGAGCAGTTCTTC. Its translation: CASSLLLTRSDALHNEQFF.

The J gene is TRBJ2-1, the V gene TRBV7-9; TRBD2 matches 12 bases. Per germline, CDR1 SEHNR and CDR2 FQNEAQ (reference sequence). Unmatched junction bases numbered 3, after V lost 4 bases and J lost 8 bases. The CDR3 runs to 14 residues. The CDR3 sequence is CASSSSGRAYEQFF. The CDR3 DNA is TGTGCCAGCAGCTCTAGCGGGAGGGCCTATGAGCAGTTCTTC.

This clone occurred a few times. The J gene is TRBJ1-2, the V gene TRBV13; D is possibly TRBD1 (5 bases). Per the germline V gene, CDR1 is PRHDT and CDR2 is FYEKMQ (reference sequence). This CDR3 has 12 amino acids. V was cut by 5 bases and J by 10 bases, with 14 bases left in between. CDR3 loop: CASSNRRVSYTF. CDR3 sequence (DNA): TGTGCCAGCAGCAACAGGAGGGTCTCCTACACCTTC.

The chain recombines TRBV9 with TRBJ1-2; D call uncertain. The CDR3 contains 13 residues. The V end lost 0 bases, the J end lost 8 bases, and 11 bases lay between the germline ends. Germline V gives CDR1 SGDLS, CDR2 YYNGEE. The CDR3 here is CASSVVSSGGYTF. CDR3 DNA sequence: TGTGCCAGCAGCGTAGTGTCCTCGGGAGGCTACACCTTC.

The table lists this clone with a few counts. V usage is TRBV7-2 and J usage is TRBJ2-2, with TRBD1 as a possible D gene (6 bases). Germline values: CDR1 SGHTA, CDR2 FQGNSA. V lost 3 bases, J lost 4 bases, and 12 bases lay in between. This CDR3 spans 15 amino acids. The CDR3 region is CASSFRSGVTGELFF. Here the CDR3 DNA reads TGTGCCAGCAGCTTTCGGTCAGGGGTCACCGGGGAGCTGTTTTTT.

This clone was recorded a few times. The chain has TRBV5-6 and TRBJ1-5; no reliable D call. This CDR3 is built from 13 residues. Trimming removed 0 bases from V and 5 bases from J, with 6 bases in between. CDR1 and CDR2 (germline): SGHDT, YYEEEE. The CDR3 DNA is TGTGCCAGCAGCTTGGGAGGCGATCAGCCCCAGCATTTT. This gives the protein CASSLGGDQPQHF.

This chain connects TRBV28 to TRBJ2-1; TRBD1 aligns across 7 bases. The CDR3 totals 15 residues. Germline CDR1 and CDR2: MDHEN and SYDVKM. Unmatched junction bases numbered 10, after V lost 6 bases and J lost 5 bases. CDR3 protein: CASSTGQLINNEQFF. In DNA, the CDR3 is TGTGCCAGCAGCACGGGACAGCTGATTAACAATGAGCAGTTCTTC.

This clone was seen a handful of times. One end of the junction is discordant with germline, which a read error may explain. The J gene is TRBJ2-7, the V gene TRBV30; D not resolved. The CDR3 length is 11 residues. Germline loops: CDR1 GTSNPN, CDR2 SVGIG (reference sequence). The CDR3 DNA reads TGTGCCTGGAGTGTAGGCGAGCCAAGCGTCTTC. It yields the protein CAWSVGEPSVF.

The rearrangement joins TRBV14 to TRBJ1-1; 7 nucleotides align to TRBD1. J lost 2 bases, V lost 3 bases, and 6 bases had no gene match. The CDR3 covers 15 residues. Germline assignment: CDR1 SGHDN and CDR2 FVKESK. The CDR3 loop is CASSHLTGSNTEAFF. CDR3 bases: TGTGCCAGCAGCCACTTGACAGGGTCTAACACTGAAGCTTTCTTT.

In its sample, this clone was seen a few times. The rearrangement joins TRBV29-1 to TRBJ2-3; the D gene is possibly TRBD1 (5 bases). Per the germline V gene, CDR1 is SQVTM and CDR2 is ANQGSEA. The CDR3 is 14 amino acids. V was trimmed by 3 bases and J by 4 bases, leaving 14 bases between them. The CDR3 nucleotides read TGCAGCGTTGAGATTAGGGGATCCGCAGATACGCAGTATTTT. The encoded protein is CSVEIRGSADTQYF.

This clone was seen a few times. This chain links TRBV7-9 with TRBJ2-5, with D possibly matching TRBD1 (6 bases). V was trimmed by 5 bases and J by 5 bases, leaving 18 bases between them. CDR1 SEHNR and CDR2 FQNEAQ come from the germline V gene (reference sequence). This CDR3 spans 15 amino acids. The CDR3 here is CASSLETGPGETQYF. CDR3 sequence (DNA): TGTGCCAGCAGCCTCGAGACAGGCCCCGGGGAGACCCAGTACTTC.

This chain links TRBV6-5 with TRBJ2-7; TRBD1 matches 8 bases. Germline V gene lookup returns CDR1 MNHEY and CDR2 SVGAGI. The V and J ends lost 3 bases and 2 bases, in that order; junction bases with no gene match: 3. The CDR3 has 14 residues. Written as DNA, the CDR3 is TGTGCCAGCAGTTATATGACAGGGGCCTACGAGCAGTACTTC. As protein: CASSYMTGAYEQYF.

This clone has just a few counts. This chain's CDR3 is CASSAQGRYGYTF. The CDR3 region has the DNA TGTGCCAGCAGTGCCCAGGGGCGTTATGGCTACACCTTC. J is TRBJ1-2 and V is TRBV25-1, with D tentatively TRBD1 (6 bases). This CDR3 has 13 residues. The germline V gene encodes CDR1 MGHDK and CDR2 SYGVNS. V lost 4 bases and J lost 5, with 11 bases in between.

This clone was seen only a few times. The J gene is TRBJ2-7, the V gene TRBV13, with D unresolved. Germline values: CDR1 PRHDT, CDR2 FYEKMQ (reference sequence). This CDR3 is built from 14 residues. The V end was cut by 5 bases, the J end by 1 base, with 12 bases between. The CDR3 sequence is CASSPRLSSYEQYF. Written as DNA, the CDR3 is TGTGCCAGCAGCCCCCGACTTTCATCCTACGAGCAGTACTTC.

The CDR3 DNA reads TGCGCCAGCAGCGTACCGGCGACTAGCGGGAAAGCCAATGAGCAGTTCTTC. Residues: CASSVPATSGKANEQFF. The chain is built from TRBV5-1 and TRBJ2-1; 11 bases are a match to TRBD2. CDR1 is SGHRS, CDR2 YFSETQ, per germline. The ends lost 4 bases at V and 6 bases at J; junction bases unmatched: 12. CDR3 length: 17 residues.

J is TRBJ2-7 and V is TRBV6-5; 9 bases align to TRBD2. The CDR3 runs 15 residues. J was trimmed by 7 bases and V by 1 base; bases with no gene match: 8. Per the germline V gene, CDR1 is MNHEY and CDR2 is SVGAGI. DNA for the CDR3: TGTGCCAGCAGTTACTGGGGCGGGAGGGCCGGGGAGCAGTACTTC. It translates to CASSYWGGRAGEQYF.